This T cell receptor beta chain was profiled in a study of tumor-infiltrating lymphocytes in localized non-small cell lung cancer. Study summary: Patients included smokers and never-smokers with various histologies, some sampled after neoadjuvant chemotherapy.

Libraries were prepared by immunoSEQ multiplex PCR; TCRdb keeps only in-frame clonotypes and omits some of them. The data hold approximately 6,200 clones, with around 80% observed a single time. V lost 5 bases, J lost 6 bases, and 9 bases stayed unmatched. The germline CDR1 and CDR2 sequences are SGHVS and FQNEAQ. The CDR3 consists of 15 residues. The specimen sequenced was uninvolved lung tissue not adjacent to the tumor. This sequence joins TRBV7-8 and TRBJ2-7; 11 bases are shared with TRBD2. This receptor was identified in a human donor with non-small cell lung cancer. The CDR3 region is CASSPPTSGSGEQYF. In DNA, the CDR3 is TGTGCCAGCAGCCCCCCTACTAGCGGGAGTGGCGAGCAGTACTTC. The complete variable domain, with remaining parts taken from reference TRBV7-8 and TRBJ2-7, reads GAGVSQSPRYKVAKRGQDVALRCDPISGHVSLFWYQQALGQGPEFLTYFQNEAQLDKSGLPSDRFFAERPEGSVSTLKIQRTQQEDSAVYLCASSPPTSGSGEQYFGPGTRLTVT.